This T cell receptor (beta chain) was profiled in a study of CD8 T cells in ankylosing spondylitis. This clonotype was seen ten or more times. Its antigen is unidentified. MiXCR, run by TCRdb on the 5' RACE reads, gives a single entry per CDR3 protein. Here the sample spans 130,000 or so distinct CDR3 sequences, 7% being singletons. Germline CDR1 MNHEY, CDR2 SVGEGT. With 4 bases removed from V and 5 bases from J, the gap between germline ends came to 17 bases. The CDR3 is made up of 15 amino acids. Study-wide results and limits: A TCR beta motif of eight highly homologous variants appeared characteristic of ankylosing spondylitis blood. Reportedly, significant enrichment of disease-linked clones occurred in matched ankylosing spondylitis synovial fluid.

This chain joins TRBV6-2 or TRBV6-3 and TRBJ1-1, with D unresolved. The sample consisted of blood, either unsorted or a sorted T cell fraction (not recorded which). The source is a male donor with ankylosing spondylitis or in good health (not recorded which). The CDR3, as DNA: TGTGCCAGCAGTTTTAGTAGACTGGGGAGGACTGAAGCTTTCTTT. As protein: CASSFSRLGRTEAFF.